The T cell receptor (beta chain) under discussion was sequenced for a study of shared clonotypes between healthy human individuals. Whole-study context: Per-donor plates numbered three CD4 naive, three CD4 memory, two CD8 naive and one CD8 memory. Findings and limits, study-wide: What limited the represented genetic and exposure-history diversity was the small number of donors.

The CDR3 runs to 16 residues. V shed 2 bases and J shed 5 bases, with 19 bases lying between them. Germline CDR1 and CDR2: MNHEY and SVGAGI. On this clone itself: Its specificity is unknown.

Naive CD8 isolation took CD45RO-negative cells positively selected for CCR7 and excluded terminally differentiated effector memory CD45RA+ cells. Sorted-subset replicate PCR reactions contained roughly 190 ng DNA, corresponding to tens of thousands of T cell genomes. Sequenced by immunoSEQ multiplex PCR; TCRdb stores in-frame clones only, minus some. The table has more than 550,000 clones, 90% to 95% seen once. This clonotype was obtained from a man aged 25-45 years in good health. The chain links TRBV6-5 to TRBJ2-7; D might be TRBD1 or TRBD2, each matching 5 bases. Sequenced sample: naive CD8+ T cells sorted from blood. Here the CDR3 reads CASSYTTGTYYDEQYF. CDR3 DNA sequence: TGTGCCAGCAGTTACACTACCGGGACCTACTACGACGAGCAGTACTTC.